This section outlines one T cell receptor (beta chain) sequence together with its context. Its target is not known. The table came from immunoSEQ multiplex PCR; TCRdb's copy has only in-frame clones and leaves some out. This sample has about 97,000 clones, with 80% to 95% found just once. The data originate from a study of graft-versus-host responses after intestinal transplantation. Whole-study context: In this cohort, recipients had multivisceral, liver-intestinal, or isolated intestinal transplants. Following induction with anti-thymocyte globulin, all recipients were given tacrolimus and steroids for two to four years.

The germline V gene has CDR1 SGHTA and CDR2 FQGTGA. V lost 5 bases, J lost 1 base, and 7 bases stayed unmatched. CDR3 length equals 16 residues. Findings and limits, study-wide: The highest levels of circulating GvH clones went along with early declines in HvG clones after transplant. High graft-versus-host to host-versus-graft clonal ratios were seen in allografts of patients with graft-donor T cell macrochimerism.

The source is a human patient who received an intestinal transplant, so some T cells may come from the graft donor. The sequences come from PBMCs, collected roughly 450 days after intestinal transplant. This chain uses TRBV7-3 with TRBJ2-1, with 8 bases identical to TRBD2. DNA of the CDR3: TGTGCCAGCAGCCCCCGGGGGGGCTCTTCCTACAATGAGCAGTTCTTC. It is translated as CASSPRGGSSYNEQFF.